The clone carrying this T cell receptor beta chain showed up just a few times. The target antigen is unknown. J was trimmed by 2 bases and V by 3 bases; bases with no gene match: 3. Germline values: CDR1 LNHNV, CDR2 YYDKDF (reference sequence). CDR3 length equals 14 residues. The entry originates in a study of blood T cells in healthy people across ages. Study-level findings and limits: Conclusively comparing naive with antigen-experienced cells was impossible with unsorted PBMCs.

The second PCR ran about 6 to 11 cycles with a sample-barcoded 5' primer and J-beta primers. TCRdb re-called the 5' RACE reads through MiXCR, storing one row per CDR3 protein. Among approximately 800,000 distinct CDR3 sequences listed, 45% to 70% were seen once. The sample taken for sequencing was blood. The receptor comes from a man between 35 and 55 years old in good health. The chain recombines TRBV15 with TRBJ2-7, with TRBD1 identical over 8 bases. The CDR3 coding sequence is TGTGCCACCAGCAGGGAGACAGGGGCCTACGAGCAGTACTTC. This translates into CATSRETGAYEQYF.